This T cell receptor (beta chain) was observed in a study of vaccination and CD4 T cells after COVID-19. Oncomine TCR Beta short-read sequencing was applied to DNA from cultured CD4+ T cells. TCRdb reprocessed the PCR reads with MiXCR, giving one entry per CDR3 protein. The sample includes 11,000 or so distinct CDR3 sequences, about 40% seen only once; the top ten take 7%. This sample's treatment: approximately nine-day PBMC culture with coronavirus spike peptide pools or control peptides (ViraFEST assay). The V gene lost 1 base and the J gene lost 3 bases, with 10 bases spanning the gap. This CDR3 has 14 amino acids. CDR1 and CDR2 from the germline V gene are MNHEY and SVGAGI. Comments on this clonotype: Its specificity is not known.

The chain links TRBV6-5 to TRBJ2-7; D remains ambiguous. This TCR derives from a human donor who had recovered from COVID-19. Specimen: CD4+ T cells from blood, cultured in vitro. This CDR3 is CASSYLKANYEQYF. The CDR3 DNA reads TGTGCCAGCAGTTACTTAAAGGCCAACTACGAGCAGTACTTC.